This T cell receptor beta chain came from a study of T cell clonality in common variable immunodeficiency. Using immunoSEQ multiplex PCR, the repertoire was profiled, and TCRdb retains in-frame clones only, with some absent. The sample presents roughly 14,000 clones, none singletons. Study conclusions and caveats: Fewer deletions and N-nucleotide insertions were reportedly seen in common variable immunodeficiency TCR beta sequences. Compared with healthy controls, CVID subjects showed increased TCRbeta clonality, mostly in about a third. Fewer TCRbeta clones were shared among CVID subjects than controls.

Most patients and controls had Caucasian heritage. The J segment lost 6 bases and the V segment lost 3 bases, leaving 6 bases of the junction unmatched. Per the germline V gene, CDR1 is MNHNS and CDR2 is SASEGT. This CDR3 spans 14 amino acids. As for this clone: As yet, its antigen is unknown. The read gets to within 3 residues of the CDR3 end, and the germline J gene fills in the rest.

The chain carries TRBV6-1 and TRBJ2-3, with 7 nucleotides matching TRBD2. This sequence originates from a human donor with common variable immunodeficiency. Sample: peripheral blood mononuclear cells. The CDR3 loop is CASSEMGGIDTQYF. The part of the CDR3 DNA that was read is TGTGCCAGCAGTGAGATGGGGGGGATTGATACG.